Listed below are T cell receptor beta chains from one sample, sequenced in a study of blood T cell repertoires in COVID-19. The method was immunoSEQ multiplex PCR; TCRdb's version includes in-frame clones alone and lacks a portion of them. The sample has 100,000 or so clones, 70% to 80% seen once. The sequencing sample was made of peripheral blood. The receptors originated from an older man with active or convalescent COVID-19. The CDR3 runs from the conserved cysteine through the conserved F or W. The D gene is left open where the match is weak. Expanded clones are given a class, and other clones once, few, many or no size at all.

d_gene,abundance,len,j_gene,v_gene,CDR3aa,CDR3nt
.,.,14,TRBJ1-6,TRBV15,CATSRVSGGSPLHF,TGTGCCACCAGCAGAGTATCCGGAGGCTCACCCCTCCACTTT
.,.,16,TRBJ2-1,TRBV6-4,CASSEGYEGSYNEQFF,TGTGCCAGCAGTGAAGGGTATGAGGGCTCCTACAATGAGCAGTTCTTC
TRBD2,.,15,TRBJ2-1,TRBV11-2,CASSLGTSGRAEQFF,TGTGCCAGCAGCTTAGGGACTAGCGGGAGGGCGGAGCAGTTCTTC
TRBD1,.,15,TRBJ2-3,TRBV5-4,CASSFRGTGTDTQYF,TGTGCCAGCAGCTTTAGGGGGACAGGCACAGATACGCAGTATTTT
TRBD2,once,20,TRBJ2-1,TRBV4-2,CASSQDPRTSGISGYNEQFF,TGTGCCAGCAGCCAAGATCCTCGGACTAGCGGGATTTCGGGGTACAATGAGCAGTTCTTC
.,.,13,TRBJ2-7,TRBV5-6,CASSGRSSYEQYF,TGTGCCAGCAGCGGGAGGAGCTCCTACGAGCAGTACTTC
.,.,16,TRBJ1-4,TRBV7-2,CASSLRRGTTNEKLFF,TGTGCCAGCAGCCTACGGCGAGGAACAACTAATGAAAAACTGTTTTTT
TRBD1,.,15,TRBJ1-4,TRBV5-5,CASSQNRGRFEKLFF,TGTGCCAGCAGCCAAAACAGGGGGCGTTTTGAAAAACTGTTTTTT
.,few,16,TRBJ2-2,TRBV5-4,CASSQPGHSNTGELFF,TGTGCCAGCAGTCAACCGGGACACTCGAACACCGGGGAGCTGTTTTTT
.,.,16,TRBJ2-7,TRBV3-1/TRBV3-2,CASSPRWGVRYYEQYF,TGTGCCAGCAGCCCTAGGTGGGGGGTGAGATACTACGAGCAGTACTTC
.,many,12,TRBJ1-1,TRBV2,CASNAARGKAFF,TGTGCCAGCAATGCAGCGAGGGGGAAAGCTTTCTTT
TRBD1,few,15,TRBJ2-1,TRBV9,CASSVGWTGSNEQFF,TGTGCCAGCAGCGTAGGATGGACAGGGTCTAATGAGCAGTTCTTC
.,once,15,TRBJ2-7,TRBV6-5,CASSLRPRGTYEQYF,TGTGCCAGCAGTTTAAGACCCCGCGGAACCTACGAGCAGTACTTC
.,.,14,TRBJ2-3,TRBV9,CASSVSGSTDTQYF,TGTGCCAGCAGCGTAAGCGGGAGCACAGATACGCAGTATTTT
TRBD1,.,16,TRBJ1-2,TRBV7-8,CASSARPGTGIGGYTF,TGTGCCAGCAGCGCCCGTCCCGGGACAGGGATCGGTGGCTACACCTTC
TRBD1,.,15,TRBJ2-7,TRBV2,CASSEAGQGAYEQYF,TGTGCCAGCAGTGAAGCGGGACAGGGGGCTTACGAGCAGTACTTC
TRBD1,.,15,TRBJ1-1,TRBV15,CATSSTRTGNTEAFF,TGTGCCACCAGCAGTACTCGGACAGGAAACACTGAAGCTTTCTTT
TRBD2,.,15,TRBJ2-2,TRBV6-5,CASSKRGVNTGELFF,TGTGCCAGCAGCAAGCGGGGGGTGAACACCGGGGAGCTGTTTTTT
.,once,14,TRBJ1-6,TRBV19,CASSILRERSPLHF,TGTGCCAGTAGTATTCTGAGAGAACGGTCACCCCTCCACTTT
TRBD1,.,18,TRBJ1-5,TRBV7-7,CASSLGPSGTGSEAPQHF,TGTGCTAGCAGCTTAGGCCCCTCCGGGACAGGGAGCGAGGCGCCCCAGCATTTT
.,.,13,TRBJ2-7,TRBV3-1/TRBV3-2,CASSNRVTYEQYF,TGTGCCAGCAGCAACAGGGTTACCTACGAGCAGTACTTC
.,.,15,TRBJ2-2,TRBV27,CASRARGGLAGELFF,TGTGCCAGCAGGGCCAGGGGAGGGCTAGCCGGGGAGCTGTTTTTT
TRBD2,.,14,TRBJ2-1,TRBV6-5,CASRESGGHNEQFF,TGTGCCAGCCGGGAAAGCGGGGGGCACAATGAGCAGTTCTTC
TRBD1,once,15,TRBJ2-2,TRBV7-2,CASRPQGMNTGELFF,TGTGCCAGCAGACCACAGGGGATGAACACCGGGGAGCTGTTTTTT
TRBD2,.,12,TRBJ2-1,TRBV19,CASGRVNNEQFF,TGTGCCAGCGGGAGGGTTAACAATGAGCAGTTCTTC
.,few,15,TRBJ2-5,TRBV7-2,CASSLISAREETQYF,TGTGCCAGCAGCTTAATTTCGGCTAGAGAAGAGACCCAGTACTTC
TRBD1,.,15,TRBJ2-1,TRBV30,CAWRTGGPSYNEQFF,TGTGCCTGGAGAACAGGGGGTCCTTCCTACAATGAGCAGTTCTTC
TRBD2,.,15,TRBJ2-3,TRBV7-6,CASSDYSGTTDTQYF,TGTGCCAGCAGCGATTATAGCGGGACGACAGATACGCAGTATTTT
.,.,14,TRBJ2-1,TRBV7-2,CASSLGLRDDEQFF,TGTGCCAGCAGCTTAGGTTTGCGGGACGATGAGCAGTTCTTC
TRBD1,.,13,TRBJ2-7,TRBV12-3/TRBV12-4,CASSGQGAYEQYF,TGTGCCAGCAGCGGACAGGGGGCCTACGAGCAGTACTTC
.,.,15,TRBJ2-7,TRBV11-2,CASSSGRWTSDEQYF,TGTGCCAGCAGCTCAGGACGGTGGACATCCGACGAGCAGTACTTC
.,.,16,TRBJ2-7,TRBV9,CASSVEAGLRSYEQYF,TGTGCCAGCAGCGTAGAGGCGGGACTCCGCTCCTACGAGCAGTACTTC
TRBD2,.,14,TRBJ2-5,TRBV29-1,CSVALAGGSETQYF,TGCAGCGTTGCCCTAGCGGGGGGTTCAGAGACCCAGTACTTC
.,.,16,TRBJ2-1,TRBV3-1/TRBV3-2,CASSAGFRSSYNEQFF,TGTGCCAGCAGCGCAGGGTTCCGTAGCTCCTACAATGAGCAGTTCTTC